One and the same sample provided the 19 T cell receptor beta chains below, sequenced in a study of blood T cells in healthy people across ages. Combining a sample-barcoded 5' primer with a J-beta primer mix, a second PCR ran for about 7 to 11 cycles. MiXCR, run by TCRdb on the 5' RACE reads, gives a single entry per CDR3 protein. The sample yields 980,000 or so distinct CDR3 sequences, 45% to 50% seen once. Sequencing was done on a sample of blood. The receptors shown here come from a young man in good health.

The CDR3 protein is CASSHSGNYGYTF. Here the CDR3 DNA reads TGTGCCAGCAGCCACTCAGGAAACTATGGCTACACCTTC. The rearrangement uses TRBV6-2 or TRBV6-3 and TRBJ1-2; unclear D gene. V was trimmed by 6 bases and J by 2 bases, leaving 10 bases between them. This CDR3 spans 13 amino acids. CDR1 MNHEY and CDR2 SVGEGT come from the germline V gene.

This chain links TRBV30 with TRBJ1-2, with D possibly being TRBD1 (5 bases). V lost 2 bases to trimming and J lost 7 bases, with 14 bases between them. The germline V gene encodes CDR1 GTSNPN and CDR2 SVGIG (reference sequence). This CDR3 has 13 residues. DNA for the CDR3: TGTGCCTGGAGTTGGTCCGGGGGAGGTGGCTACACCTTC. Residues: CAWSWSGGGGYTF.

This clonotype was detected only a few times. In DNA form, the CDR3 reads TGTGCCTGGAGCTTCGGGACGGGCTATGGCTACACCTTC. Encoded protein: CAWSFGTGYGYTF. The rearrangement links TRBV30 to TRBJ1-2; D possibly corresponds to TRBD1 (5 bases). Trimming removed 3 bases from V and 4 bases from J, with 12 bases in between. Germline V gene lookup returns CDR1 GTSNPN and CDR2 SVGIG (reference sequence). The CDR3 length is 13 residues.

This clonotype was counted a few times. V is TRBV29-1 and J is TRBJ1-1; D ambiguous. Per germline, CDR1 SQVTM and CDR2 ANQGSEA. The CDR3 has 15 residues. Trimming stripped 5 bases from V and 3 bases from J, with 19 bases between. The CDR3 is CSVMKGMMTDTEAFF. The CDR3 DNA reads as TGCAGCGTTATGAAGGGCATGATGACGGACACTGAAGCTTTCTTT.

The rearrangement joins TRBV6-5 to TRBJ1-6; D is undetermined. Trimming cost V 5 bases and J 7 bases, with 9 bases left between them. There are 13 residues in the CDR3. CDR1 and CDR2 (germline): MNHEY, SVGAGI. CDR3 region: CASSPPGNSPLHF. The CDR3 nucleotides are TGTGCCAGCAGTCCACCGGGGAATTCACCCCTCCACTTT.

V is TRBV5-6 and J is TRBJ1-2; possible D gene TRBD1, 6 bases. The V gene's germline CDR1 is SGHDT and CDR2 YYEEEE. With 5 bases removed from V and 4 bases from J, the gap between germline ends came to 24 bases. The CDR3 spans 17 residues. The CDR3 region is CASSWGTGTWAIYGYTF. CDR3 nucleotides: TGTGCCAGCAGTTGGGGAACCGGGACATGGGCGATCTATGGCTACACCTTC.

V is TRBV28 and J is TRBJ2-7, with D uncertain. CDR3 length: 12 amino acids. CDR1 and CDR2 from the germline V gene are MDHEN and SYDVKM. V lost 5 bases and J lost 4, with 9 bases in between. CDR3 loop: CASSVKGYEQYF. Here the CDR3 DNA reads TGTGCCAGCAGTGTGAAGGGTTACGAGCAGTACTTC. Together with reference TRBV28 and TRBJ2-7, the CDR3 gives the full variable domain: DVKVTQSSRYLVKRTGEKVFLECVQDMDHENMFWYRQDPGLGLRLIYFSYDVKMKEKGDIPEGYSVSREKKERFSLILESASTNQTSMYLCASSVKGYEQYFGPGTRLTVT.

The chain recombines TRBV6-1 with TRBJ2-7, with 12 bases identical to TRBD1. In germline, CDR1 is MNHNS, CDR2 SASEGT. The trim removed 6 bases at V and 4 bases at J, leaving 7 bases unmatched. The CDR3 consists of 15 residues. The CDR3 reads CASSEVGQGAYEQYF. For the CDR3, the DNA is TGTGCCAGCAGCGAGGTGGGACAGGGGGCATACGAGCAGTACTTC.

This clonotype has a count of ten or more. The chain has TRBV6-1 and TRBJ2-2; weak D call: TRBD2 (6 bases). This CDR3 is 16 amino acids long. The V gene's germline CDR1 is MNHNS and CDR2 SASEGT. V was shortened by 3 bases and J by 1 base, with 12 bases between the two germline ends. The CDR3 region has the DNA TGTGCCAGCAGTGAGGGGGGTTACGGGAACACCGGGGAGCTGTTTTTT. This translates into CASSEGGYGNTGELFF.

The CDR3 DNA reads TGCAGTGCTAGGGACAGGGGGCTCTTTGTGGCTTTCTTT. This translates into CSARDRGLFVAFF. The V and J genes are TRBV20-1 and TRBJ1-1; 11 nucleotides line up with TRBD1. The germline CDR1 and CDR2 sequences are DFQATT and SNEGSKA (reference sequence). After removal of 3 bases from V and 11 bases from J, the junction contained 8 bases not matched to a gene. The CDR3 contains 13 residues.

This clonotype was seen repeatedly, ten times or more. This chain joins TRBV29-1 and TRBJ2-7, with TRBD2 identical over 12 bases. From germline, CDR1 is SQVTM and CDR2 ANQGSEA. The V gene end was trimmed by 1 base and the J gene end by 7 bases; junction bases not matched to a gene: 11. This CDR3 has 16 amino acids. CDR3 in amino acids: CSVEGLAGGPAREQYF. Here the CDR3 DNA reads TGCAGCGTTGAAGGCCTAGCGGGGGGGCCGGCTCGTGAGCAGTACTTC.

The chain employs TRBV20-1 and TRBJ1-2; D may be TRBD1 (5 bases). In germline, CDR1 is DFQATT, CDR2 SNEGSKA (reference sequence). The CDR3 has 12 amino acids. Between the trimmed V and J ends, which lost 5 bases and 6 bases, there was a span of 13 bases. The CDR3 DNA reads TGCAGTGCTCGGGGGGAGGGGAATGGCTACACCTTC. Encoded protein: CSARGEGNGYTF.

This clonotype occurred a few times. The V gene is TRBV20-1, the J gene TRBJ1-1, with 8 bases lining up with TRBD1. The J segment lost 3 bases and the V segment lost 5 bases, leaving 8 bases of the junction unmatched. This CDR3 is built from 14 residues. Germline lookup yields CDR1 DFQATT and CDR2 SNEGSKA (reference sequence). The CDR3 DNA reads TGCAGTGCTGGCCAGGGGGCGCAGCACACTGAAGCTTTCTTT. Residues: CSAGQGAQHTEAFF.

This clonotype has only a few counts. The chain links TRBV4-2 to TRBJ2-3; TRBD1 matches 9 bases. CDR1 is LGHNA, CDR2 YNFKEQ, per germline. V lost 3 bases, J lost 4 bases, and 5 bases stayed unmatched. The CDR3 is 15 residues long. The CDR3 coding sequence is TGTGCCAGCAGCCAGCGGACAGGGGCCTCAGATACGCAGTATTTT. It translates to CASSQRTGASDTQYF.

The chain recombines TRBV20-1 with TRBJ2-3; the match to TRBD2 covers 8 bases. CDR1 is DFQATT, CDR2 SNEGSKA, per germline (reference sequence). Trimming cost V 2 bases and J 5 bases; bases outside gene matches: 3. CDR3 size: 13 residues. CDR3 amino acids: CSARRGGQDTQYF. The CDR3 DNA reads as TGCAGTGCTAGACGGGGGGGTCAAGATACGCAGTATTTT.

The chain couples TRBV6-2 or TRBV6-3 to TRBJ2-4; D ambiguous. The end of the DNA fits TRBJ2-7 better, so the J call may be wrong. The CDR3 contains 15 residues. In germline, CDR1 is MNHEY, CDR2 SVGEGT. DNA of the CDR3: TGTGCCAGCAATGCTCCCAGTTCCTCCTATTACGAGCAGTACTTC. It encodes CASNAPSSSYYEQYF.

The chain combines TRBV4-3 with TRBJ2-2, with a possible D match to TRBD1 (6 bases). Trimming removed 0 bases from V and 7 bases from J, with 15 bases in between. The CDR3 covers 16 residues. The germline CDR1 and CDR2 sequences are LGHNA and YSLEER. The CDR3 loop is CASSQEPATGRGELFF. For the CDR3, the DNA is TGCGCCAGCAGCCAAGAACCGGCTACAGGGCGCGGGGAGCTGTTTTTT.

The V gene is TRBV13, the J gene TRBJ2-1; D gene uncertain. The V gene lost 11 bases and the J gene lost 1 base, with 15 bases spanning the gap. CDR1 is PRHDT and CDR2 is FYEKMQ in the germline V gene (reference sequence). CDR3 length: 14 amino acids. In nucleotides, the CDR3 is TGTGCCTCTATCTCGACTGCGTCCTACAATGAGCAGTTCTTC. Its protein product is CASISTASYNEQFF.

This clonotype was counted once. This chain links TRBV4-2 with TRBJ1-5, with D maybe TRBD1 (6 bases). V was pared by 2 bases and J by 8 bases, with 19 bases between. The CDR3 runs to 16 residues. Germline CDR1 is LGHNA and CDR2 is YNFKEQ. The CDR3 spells CASSQSPMEGGKPQHF. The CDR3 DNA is TGTGCCAGCAGCCAATCCCCCATGGAAGGGGGGAAGCCCCAGCATTTT.